This section outlines one TCR beta chain sequence together with its context. This receptor's antigen is unknown. No base quality information exists; no much larger clone differs at one position. To prepare the library, the immunoSEQ multiplex PCR assay was applied. TCRdb obtained this table from immuneACCESS and retained in-frame rearrangements with V and J assigned. These tables miss some clones; where compared with another copy, unresolved V genes account for less than half of the shortfall, and the remainder is unexplained. The sample table contains over 90,000 clones; only one count was recorded for roughly 91% of them. About a fifth of the sample belongs to the ten largest clones. CDR3 length: 20 amino acids, cysteine to phenylalanine. The DNA shown is the 60-base CDR3, in frame from base 1. The germline V gene provides CDR1 SGHVS and CDR2 FQNEAQ. Trimming leaves V shorter by 3 bases and J shorter by 8 bases, with the junction holding 27 bases beyond the gene matches.

The source of the sample is a study of control samples from healthy donors and cancer patients (TCRdb year 2020). This receptor was obtained from a man in his sixties with lung cancer. Source material: PBMCs. This receptor chain uses TRBV7-8 and TRBJ1-2, with TRBD1 matching 7 junction bases. The CDR3 protein: CASSLMAQGGETSSVVGYTF. The DNA sequence follows: TGTGCCAGCAGCTTGATGGCACAAGGGGGCGAAACGAGTTCGGTCGTCGGCTACACCTTC.